What follows are 15 T cell receptor beta chains derived from one specimen sequenced in a study of spatial heterogeneity in lung cancer. Time point meaning: sample taken at primary tumor resection. Unsorted samples of tumor, nontumor lung or frozen PBMC had their whole RNA sequenced. A single record per CDR3 protein comes from TCRdb applying MiXCR to the 5' RACE reads. The table has tens of thousands of distinct CDR3 sequences, about 8% seen once; the top ten hold about 16%. Specimen: PBMCs, collected at surgery. The receptors stem from a female donor with early-stage non-small cell lung cancer.

The CDR3 reads CASTGQGDSPLHF. The CDR3 DNA reads TGTGCCAGTACGGGACAGGGGGACTCACCCCTCCACTTT. This sequence joins TRBV19 and TRBJ1-6; 11 nucleotides align to TRBD1. Germline lookup yields CDR1 LNHDA and CDR2 SQIVND (reference sequence). J lost 10 bases, V lost 7 bases, and 3 bases had no gene match. CDR3 length: 13 amino acids.

This clonotype was recorded a few times. This chain joins TRBV11-3 and TRBJ1-1; unclear D gene. CDR1 and CDR2 from the germline V gene are SGHNT and YENEEA. This CDR3 spans 12 amino acids. The germline V and J ends were trimmed by 2 bases and 1 base, with 2 bases remaining between them. CDR3 nucleotide sequence: TGTGCCAGCAGCTTATCGAACACTGAAGCTTTCTTT. Its protein product is CASSLSNTEAFF.

The CDR3 sequence: CASSSWSSGAGFETQYF. The CDR3 DNA sequence: TGTGCCAGCAGTTCCTGGAGTAGCGGGGCCGGCTTCGAGACCCAGTACTTC. The chain employs TRBV6-5 and TRBJ2-5, with 8 positions matching TRBD2. J gave up 5 bases and V 4 bases, and 15 bases lay outside the gene matches. Looked up from germline, CDR1 is MNHEY and CDR2 is SVGAGI. This CDR3 has 17 residues.

This clonotype was picked up many times. The V gene is TRBV7-9, the J gene TRBJ1-5; 11 positions match TRBD1. CDR3 length: 17 amino acids. From germline, CDR1 is SEHNR and CDR2 FQNEAQ (reference sequence). The V segment lost 3 bases and the J segment 0 bases; nucleotides outside the gene matches: 4. CDR3 in DNA: TGTGCCAGCAGCTTCGGACAGGGGGCGGATAGCAATCAGCCCCAGCATTTT. Its translation is CASSFGQGADSNQPQHF. Based on the CDR3 plus reference TRBV7-9 and TRBJ1-5, the full variable domain is DTGVSQNPRHKITKRGQNVTFRCDPISEHNRLYWYRQTLGQGPEFLTYFQNEAQLEKSRLLSDRFSAERPKGSFSTLEIQRTEQGDSAMYLCASSFGQGADSNQPQHFGDGTRLSIL.

This chain connects TRBV19 to TRBJ2-2; D uncertain. Trimming removed 8 bases from V and 3 bases from J, with 7 bases in between. CDR1 is LNHDA and CDR2 is SQIVND in the germline V gene (reference sequence). This CDR3 spans 12 amino acids. CDR3 region: CASSRHTGELFF. The DNA of the CDR3 is TGTGCCAGTTCGAGGCACACCGGGGAGCTGTTTTTT.

V is TRBV24-1 and J is TRBJ2-4, with unresolved D. Germline V gives CDR1 KGHDR, CDR2 SFDVKD. The V end lost 6 bases, the J end lost 0 bases, and 8 bases lay between the germline ends. There are 14 residues in the CDR3. This CDR3 is CATSRSGAKNIQYF. CDR3 DNA sequence: TGTGCCACCAGTAGATCAGGAGCCAAAAACATTCAGTACTTC.

This clonotype has at least ten counts. In DNA form, the CDR3 reads TGTGCCAGCAGCTTACAATTGGGGACCGCCAGCGAGCAGTACTTC. This gives the protein CASSLQLGTASEQYF. This chain links TRBV11-2 with TRBJ2-7; D tentatively reads TRBD1 or TRBD2 (5 bases each). With 2 bases removed from V and 6 bases from J, the gap between germline ends came to 17 bases. CDR1 and CDR2 (germline): SGHAT, FQNNGV. The CDR3 is 15 residues long.

This chain joins TRBV2 and TRBJ2-1; D could derive from TRBD1 or TRBD2 (6 bases each). The V end lost 7 bases, the J end lost 6 bases, and 16 bases lay between the germline ends. The CDR3 runs 14 residues. Germline V CDR1 and CDR2: SNHLY, FYNNEI. As DNA, the CDR3 is TGTGCCAGCAATCGAGGGGGGTTGGTCAATGAGCAGTTCTTC. Its protein product is CASNRGGLVNEQFF.

Many counts were recorded for this clonotype. The genes are TRBV6-2 or TRBV6-3 and TRBJ1-1; D is undetermined. V shed 3 bases and J shed 1 base, with 9 bases lying between them. Germline V gene data show CDR1 as MNHEY and CDR2 as SVGEGT. This CDR3 spans 14 amino acids. CDR3 sequence reads: CASSYSPPNTEAFF. The CDR3 nucleotides read TGTGCCAGCAGTTATTCACCCCCGAACACTGAAGCTTTCTTT.

This clonotype was counted ten times or more. The J gene is TRBJ2-5, the V gene TRBV4-2; 10 nucleotides agree with TRBD1. Germline CDR1 LGHNA, CDR2 YNFKEQ. CDR3 length: 16 amino acids. J lost 2 bases, V lost 1 base, and 4 bases had no gene match. Here the CDR3 reads CASSQAPGQGQETQYF. CDR3 nucleotide sequence: TGTGCCAGCAGCCAAGCGCCGGGACAGGGGCAAGAGACCCAGTACTTC.

This clonotype has a handful of counts. The V and J genes are TRBV15 and TRBJ1-4; 7 positions agree with TRBD1. Germline values: CDR1 LNHNV, CDR2 YYDKDF (reference sequence). The CDR3 is made up of 15 amino acids. V trimming: 1 base; J trimming: 10 bases; junction bases outside the gene matches: 9. For the CDR3, the DNA is TGTGCCACCAGCAGAGCCGGGCAGGGGGAAAGAAAACTGTTTTTT. It yields the protein CATSRAGQGERKLFF.

This clonotype was observed many times. The rearrangement links TRBV7-2 to TRBJ2-7; the match to TRBD1 covers 9 bases. V gave up 6 bases and J gave up 4 bases; unmatched junction bases: 10. In germline, CDR1 is SGHTA, CDR2 FQGNSA. The CDR3 is 15 amino acids. CDR3 in amino acids: CASSRTGGKEYEQYF. The DNA of the CDR3 is TGTGCCAGCAGTAGAACAGGGGGCAAAGAATACGAGCAGTACTTC.

This clonotype came up many times. CDR3 sequence reads: CASSYTGSPTDTQYF. Written as DNA, the CDR3 is TGTGCCAGCAGTTACACCGGGTCCCCCACAGATACGCAGTATTTT. The chain links TRBV12-3 or TRBV12-4 to TRBJ2-3; no reliable D call. The V and J ends lost 4 bases and 2 bases respectively, with 13 bases between them. This CDR3 region has 15 residues.

Relative to its sample, this clonotype is medium-sized. This chain's CDR3 is CASSSLGTEAFF. CDR3 bases: TGTGCCAGCAGCTCTCTTGGCACTGAAGCTTTCTTT. The J gene is TRBJ1-1, the V gene TRBV11-3, with D uncertain. The length of the CDR3 is 12 residues. The V gene lost 4 bases and the J gene lost 4 bases, with 7 bases spanning the gap. CDR1 and CDR2 (germline): SGHNT, YENEEA.

This clonotype occurred many times. The rearrangement links TRBV7-8 to TRBJ2-1, with D unclear. CDR1 SGHVS and CDR2 FQNEAQ come from the germline V gene. V lost 1 base to trimming and J lost 1 base, with 8 bases between them. The length of the CDR3 is 15 residues. As DNA, the CDR3 is TGTGCCAGCAGCTTAGTACTTGGGTCCTACAATGAGCAGTTCTTC. Translation gives CASSLVLGSYNEQFF.